The 30 T cell receptor beta chains below come from one sample, sequenced in a study of cytomegalovirus exposure and HLA in healthy donors. The PCR contained 60 Vbeta and 13 Jbeta primers. TCRdb's copy holds only in-frame clones and misses some; the assay was immunoSEQ multiplex PCR. The data hold under 200,000 clones, with about 70% observed a single time. The specimen sequenced was PBMCs. These receptor sequences come from a woman in her thirties or forties in good health and CMV-seropositive.

This sequence joins TRBV5-1 and TRBJ1-3; 8 bases match TRBD1. Germline V CDR1 and CDR2: SGHRS, YFSETQ. V shed 5 bases, J shed 2 bases, and the junction held 6 bases outside the gene matches. The CDR3 totals 15 residues. This chain's CDR3 is CASRYGQGAGNTIYF. The CDR3 nucleotides read TGCGCCAGCAGATACGGACAGGGCGCTGGAAACACCATATATTTT. The whole variable domain, remainder taken from reference TRBV5-1 and TRBJ1-3, is KAGVTQTPRYLIKTRGQQVTLSCSPISGHRSVSWYQQTPGQGLQFLFEYFSETQRNKGNFPGRFSGRQFSNSRSEMNVSTLELGDSALYLCASRYGQGAGNTIYFGEGSWLTVV.

In this sample, this clone turned up a few times. The rearrangement links TRBV21-1 to TRBJ2-5; the tabulated D call, TRBD1, remains unverified against the DNA. TRBV21-1 is a documented pseudogene. The CDR3 has 16 amino acids. The DNA of the CDR3 is TGTGCCAGCAGCCGGCATCCGGGACACGATCAAGAGACCCAGTACTTC. As protein: CASSRHPGHDQETQYF.

The chain joins TRBV9 to TRBJ2-5, with TRBD1 matching over 10 bases. CDR1 is SGDLS and CDR2 is YYNGEE in the germline V gene. This CDR3 is built from 15 residues. V gave up 4 bases and J gave up 4 bases; unmatched junction bases: 7. In nucleotides, the CDR3 is TGTGCCAGCAGCCGGAGGGACAGGGGTTCAGAGACCCAGTACTTC. This codes for CASSRRDRGSETQYF.

This clone occurred a few times. The chain uses TRBV7-2 and TRBJ2-7; TRBD2 aligns across 7 bases. CDR1 is SGHTA and CDR2 is FQGNSA in the germline V gene. J lost 7 bases, V lost 8 bases, and 17 bases had no gene match. The CDR3 is made up of 15 amino acids. Here the CDR3 DNA reads TGTGCCAGCGCCCCTTCAAGCGGGACTCCTCGTGAGCAGTACTTC. It encodes CASAPSSGTPREQYF.

The sample holds a few counts of this clone. The chain links TRBV29-1 to TRBJ2-2, with D perhaps TRBD2 (5 bases). Trimming left V 0 bases short and J 4 bases short, with 12 bases between. Looked up from germline, CDR1 is SQVTM and CDR2 is ANQGSEA. CDR3 length equals 15 residues. CDR3 sequence: CSVEDRGLGTGELFF. The CDR3 coding sequence is TGCAGCGTTGAAGATAGAGGGTTGGGCACCGGGGAGCTGTTTTTT.

The chain has TRBV5-6 and TRBJ2-1; 11 nucleotides match TRBD2. Trimming removed 3 bases from V and 3 bases from J; junction bases left unmatched: 8. CDR1 is SGHDT and CDR2 is YYEEEE in the germline V gene. The CDR3 is 17 residues long. The CDR3 loop reads CASSSGTLAGGYNEQFF. CDR3 nucleotides: TGTGCCAGCAGCTCAGGCACTCTAGCGGGGGGCTACAATGAGCAGTTCTTC.

This clone occurred a few times. The chain is built from TRBV4-1 and TRBJ2-4; D gene unclear. CDR1 is MGHRA and CDR2 is YSYEKL in the germline V gene. V was cut by 0 bases and J by 6 bases, with 15 bases left in between. The CDR3 is made up of 16 amino acids. Here the CDR3 DNA reads TGCGCCAGCAGCCAAGATGTGGCCAGGCAGAGAAACATTCAGTACTTC. Translating gives CASSQDVARQRNIQYF.

This chain joins TRBV25-1 and TRBJ2-5; D remains ambiguous. V was pared by 2 bases and J by 5 bases, with 9 bases between. CDR3 size: 13 residues. CDR1 is MGHDK and CDR2 is SYGVNS in the germline V gene. Here the CDR3 DNA reads TGTGCCAGCAGTGAAGGAATGCGGGAGACCCAGTACTTC. This translates into CASSEGMRETQYF.

The chain carries TRBV4-3 and TRBJ2-7, with D perhaps matching TRBD1 (5 bases). This CDR3 spans 13 amino acids. Trimming left V 1 base short and J 6 bases short, with 10 bases between. Germline values: CDR1 LGHNA, CDR2 YSLEER. The CDR3, as DNA: TGCGCCAGCAGCCAAGCCCCAAGGGGCGAGCAGTACTTC. As protein: CASSQAPRGEQYF.

The V gene is TRBV5-1, the J gene TRBJ2-7, with 7 bases matching TRBD1. This CDR3 region has 15 residues. Germline V gene data show CDR1 as SGHRS and CDR2 as YFSETQ. Trimming took 1 base from V and 5 from J; bases not matched to a gene: 9. The CDR3 is CASSLLAGGNHEQYF. The DNA for the CDR3 is TGCGCCAGCAGCTTGCTGGCAGGGGGTAATCACGAGCAGTACTTC.

The chain uses TRBV7-2 and TRBJ2-5; TRBD2 matches 7 bases. Germline CDR1 is SGHTA and CDR2 is FQGNSA. CDR3 length: 13 amino acids. The ends lost 11 bases at V and 1 base at J; junction bases unmatched: 7. CDR3 loop: CAGASGIQETQYF. Written as DNA, the CDR3 is TGTGCCGGAGCTAGCGGTATCCAAGAGACCCAGTACTTC.

This clone occurred a few times. The chain couples TRBV5-6 to TRBJ1-4, with a tentative D call TRBD1 (6 bases). Germline loops: CDR1 SGHDT, CDR2 YYEEEE. The CDR3 spans 14 residues. The germline V and J ends were trimmed by 2 bases and 8 bases, with 13 bases remaining between them. CDR3 DNA: TGTGCCAGCAGCTTAACAGGGTTCTCCGAAAAACTGTTTTTT. This gives the protein CASSLTGFSEKLFF. Using reference TRBV5-6 and TRBJ1-4 for the parts outside the CDR3, the full variable domain is DAGVTQSPTHLIKTRGQQVTLRCSPKSGHDTVSWYQQALGQGPQFIFQYYEEEERQRGNFPDRFSGHQFPNYSSELNVNALLLGDSALYLCASSLTGFSEKLFFGSGTQLSVL.

V is TRBV18 and J is TRBJ2-7; 10 bases line up with TRBD1. The junction had 18 bases not matched to a gene; V was cut back by 4 bases and J by 6 bases. Germline loops: CDR1 KGHSH, CDR2 LQKENI. This CDR3 is built from 18 residues. The CDR3 DNA sequence: TGTGCCAGCTCACGCGACAGGGGGCTATGGGGCACCGACTCCGAGCAGTACTTC. Amino acid sequence: CASSRDRGLWGTDSEQYF.

The chain is built from TRBV4-1 and TRBJ2-7; 9 nucleotides agree with TRBD2. This CDR3 spans 15 amino acids. Germline V gene data show CDR1 as MGHRA and CDR2 as YSYEKL. J gave up 5 bases and V 1 base, and 6 bases lay outside the gene matches. This chain's CDR3 is CASSQGREGGNEQYF. The CDR3 DNA sequence: TGCGCCAGCAGCCAAGGGCGGGAGGGGGGCAACGAGCAGTACTTC.

This clone was detected only a few times. CDR3 residues: CASSHSGTTYEQYF. DNA for the CDR3: TGTGCCAGCAGCCATTCCGGGACTACATACGAGCAGTACTTC. The chain combines TRBV5-4 with TRBJ2-7; TRBD2 matches 7 bases. The junction had 8 bases not matched to a gene; V was cut back by 4 bases and J by 4 bases. Germline V gives CDR1 SGHNT, CDR2 YYREEE (reference sequence). The CDR3 sequence is 14 residues long.

This clone came up a few times. V is TRBV11-2 and J is TRBJ2-1; the D gene is possibly TRBD2 (6 bases). The V end lost 1 base, the J end lost 9 bases, and 10 bases lay between the germline ends. CDR1 SGHAT and CDR2 FQNNGV come from the germline V gene. The CDR3 runs to 13 residues. CDR3 DNA sequence: TGTGCCAGCAGCTTAGGGGGGGTTGGTGAGCAGTTCTTC. This gives the protein CASSLGGVGEQFF.

In its sample, this clone was seen once. V and J are TRBV27 and TRBJ2-3; 7 nucleotides match TRBD2. This CDR3 spans 15 amino acids. Germline V gene lookup returns CDR1 MNHEY and CDR2 SMNVEV (reference sequence). With 3 bases clipped from V and 4 bases from J, the junction kept 7 bases outside the gene matches. The CDR3 here is CASSLGGSGSDTQYF. The CDR3 DNA follows: TGTGCCAGCAGTTTGGGGGGGAGTGGGTCAGATACGCAGTATTTT.

This clone is a singleton in its sample. The chain links TRBV5-1 to TRBJ2-3; D is unresolved. This CDR3 contains 15 residues. V was trimmed by 1 base and J by 0 bases, leaving 9 bases between them. Germline CDR1 reads SGHRS; CDR2 reads YFSETQ. The CDR3 sequence is CASSLMLTSTDTQYF. CDR3 nucleotide sequence: TGCGCCAGCAGCTTGATGCTAACTAGCACAGATACGCAGTATTTT.

Of note for this clone: At one boundary the junction diverges from the germline segment, which might be a read error. The CDR3 here is CATYRDYGYTF. The DNA of the CDR3 is TGTGCCACTTACAGGGACTACGGCTACACCTTC. The V and J genes are TRBV6-5 and TRBJ1-2, with D possibly TRBD1 on 6 matching bases. There are 11 residues in the CDR3. CDR1 and CDR2 (germline): MNHEY, SVGAGI.

The chain uses TRBV2 and TRBJ2-3; D remains ambiguous. Trimming shortened V by 5 bases and J by 2 bases, and 5 bases separated the two germline ends. From germline, CDR1 is SNHLY and CDR2 FYNNEI. This CDR3 has 12 residues. In nucleotides, the CDR3 is TGTGCCAGCAGTTACAACACAGATACGCAGTATTTT. Amino acid sequence: CASSYNTDTQYF.

This clone turned up a few times. This chain uses TRBV13 with TRBJ2-1, with 12 bases lining up with TRBD2. This CDR3 has 15 amino acids. Germline loops: CDR1 PRHDT, CDR2 FYEKMQ (reference sequence). J lost 4 bases, V lost 5 bases, and 3 bases had no gene match. The CDR3 sequence is CASSPGTSGYNEQFF. The CDR3 region has the DNA TGTGCCAGCAGCCCTGGGACTAGCGGGTACAATGAGCAGTTCTTC.

The chain employs TRBV20-1 and TRBJ1-1; 9 nucleotides line up with TRBD1. The CDR3 totals 11 residues. V gave up 5 bases and J gave up 11 bases; unmatched junction bases: 6. Germline V gene lookup returns CDR1 DFQATT and CDR2 SNEGSKA (reference sequence). The CDR3 nucleotides read TGCAGTGCTGCTCGGACAGGGGCGGCTTTCTTT. Translation gives CSAARTGAAFF.

J is TRBJ1-5 and V is TRBV27; 7 nucleotides agree with TRBD1. V lost 8 bases and J lost 2; bases outside the gene matches: 9. Germline V gene data show CDR1 as MNHEY and CDR2 as SMNVEV (reference sequence). The CDR3 has 15 amino acids. This CDR3 reads CASCLTQGGNQPQHF. The CDR3 nucleotides read TGTGCCAGCTGCTTAACCCAGGGGGGCAATCAGCCCCAGCATTTT.

The CDR3 region is CASSLLGEYTEAFF. The CDR3 nucleotides read TGTGCCAGCAGTTTATTAGGGGAATACACTGAAGCTTTCTTT. V and J are TRBV27 and TRBJ1-1; D is perhaps TRBD1 (5 bases). Trimming cost V 1 base and J 3 bases, with 9 bases left between them. Germline values: CDR1 MNHEY, CDR2 SMNVEV (reference sequence). This CDR3 is 14 amino acids long.

The gene calls are TRBV6-6 and TRBJ2-4; 8 nucleotides line up with TRBD2. Trimming took 6 bases from V and 6 from J; bases not matched to a gene: 7. The CDR3 spans 14 residues. Germline CDR1 reads MNHNY; CDR2 reads SVGAGI (reference sequence). CDR3 amino acids: CASSGGGRGNIQYF. The CDR3 DNA is TGTGCCAGCAGCGGGGGGGGCAGAGGAAACATTCAGTACTTC.

There are a few counts of this clone. DNA for the CDR3: TGTGCCACCAAAGGCCGGGACAGCTCGAATGAAAAACTGTTTTTT. Amino acids: CATKGRDSSNEKLFF. The J gene is TRBJ1-4, the V gene TRBV19, with 7 bases lining up with TRBD1. The V gene end was trimmed by 10 bases and the J gene end by 5 bases; junction bases not matched to a gene: 13. CDR1 is LNHDA and CDR2 is SQIVND in the germline V gene (reference sequence). The CDR3 covers 15 residues.

This clone was picked up a small number of times. This chain links TRBV4-2 with TRBJ1-4; D is ambiguous. The length of the CDR3 is 12 residues. With 1 base removed from V and 11 bases from J, the gap between germline ends came to 8 bases. Germline V gives CDR1 LGHNA, CDR2 YNFKEQ. CDR3 sequence: CASSQAEEKLFF. As DNA, the CDR3 is TGTGCCAGCAGCCAAGCAGAGGAGAAACTGTTTTTT.

V is TRBV6-5 and J is TRBJ2-7, with D uncertain. The V end lost 6 bases, the J end lost 1 base, and 10 bases lay between the germline ends. The germline V gene has CDR1 MNHEY and CDR2 SVGAGI. There are 13 residues in the CDR3. The CDR3 sequence: CASSTVGSYEQYF. As DNA, the CDR3 is TGTGCCAGCAGCACAGTTGGTTCCTACGAGCAGTACTTC.

The J gene is TRBJ2-1, the V gene TRBV9; 10 bases align to TRBD2. V was clipped by 0 bases and J by 13 bases; unmatched bases: 13. The CDR3 contains 16 residues. Looked up from germline, CDR1 is SGDLS and CDR2 is YYNGEE. This chain's CDR3 is CASSVAGSGGFAQQFF. For the CDR3, the DNA is TGTGCCAGCAGCGTAGCGGGTAGCGGGGGGTTCGCCCAACAGTTCTTC.

The chain has TRBV5-1 and TRBJ2-7; D is ambiguous. This CDR3 is 14 amino acids long. Germline V CDR1 and CDR2: SGHRS, YFSETQ. V was shortened by 4 bases and J by 0 bases, with 11 bases between the two germline ends. The CDR3 coding sequence is TGCGCCAGCAGCACGACACCACCCTCCTACGAGCAGTACTTC. Protein product: CASSTTPPSYEQYF.